The 21 T cell receptor beta chains presented below share a single source sample, sequenced in a study of human T cells and chemical hapten exposure. Noted time point: patch test 1, 2 weeks after DPC sensitization. Specified treatment: therapeutic diphenylcyclopropenone sensitization with weekly scalp DPC. Using its own MiXCR run on the RACE reads, TCRdb lists one record per CDR3 protein. The sample carries 180,000 or so distinct CDR3 sequences, approximately 14% recorded once. The sequencing used whole blood, collected in connection with sensitization to the hapten diphenylcyclopropenone (DPC). These TCRs come from a woman aged 25-40 years with alopecia areata. Some clones in this sample may be carry-over from other donors' samples.

This clonotype came up a few times. The chain links TRBV28 to TRBJ1-1; D remains unclear. Germline loops: CDR1 MDHEN, CDR2 SYDVKM. This CDR3 contains 18 residues. Trimming removed 11 bases at V and 6 bases at J, with 34 bases between. CDR3 coding DNA: TGTGCCCACGTCGGGCGGCGGGCCCGGGCAAATACGTCCCCTGAAGCTTTCTTT. It translates to CAHVGRRARANTSPEAFF.

This clonotype came up many times. The rearrangement joins TRBV6-5 to TRBJ2-1, with 8 bases fitting TRBD2. The CDR3 spans 14 residues. From germline, CDR1 is MNHEY and CDR2 SVGAGI. J gave up 9 bases and V 2 bases, and 6 bases lay outside the gene matches. In DNA form, the CDR3 reads TGTGCCAGCAGTTACCGGCGGGAGGTGAGTGAGCAGTTCTTC. Translated, it gives CASSYRREVSEQFF.

The V and J genes are TRBV7-2 and TRBJ1-6, with TRBD1 identical over 8 bases. This CDR3 region has 15 residues. J was trimmed by 2 bases and V by 5 bases; bases with no gene match: 2. Germline CDR1 SGHTA, CDR2 FQGNSA. The CDR3 is CASSRGQAYNSPLHF. CDR3 DNA sequence: TGTGCCAGCAGCCGGGGACAGGCCTATAATTCACCCCTCCACTTT.

The table lists this clonotype with many counts. V usage is TRBV2 and J usage is TRBJ2-7; 9 bases align to TRBD1. J was trimmed by 4 bases and V by 5 bases; bases with no gene match: 6. CDR3 size: 14 residues. Per germline, CDR1 SNHLY and CDR2 FYNNEI. The chain's CDR3 is CASSPRGTGYEQYF. Here the CDR3 DNA reads TGTGCCAGCAGTCCCAGGGGGACAGGGTACGAGCAGTACTTC.

This clonotype was observed at least ten times. The chain joins TRBV20-1 to TRBJ2-7; the match to TRBD2 covers 10 bases. Germline assignment: CDR1 DFQATT and CDR2 SNEGSKA (reference sequence). This CDR3 region has 15 residues. CDR3 in DNA: TGCAGCGCCGAGGGCGCGGGACTAGCGATCAACGAGCAGTACTTC. Protein sequence: CSAEGAGLAINEQYF.

This sequence joins TRBV12-3 or TRBV12-4 and TRBJ1-5; no firm D call. Between the trimmed V and J ends, which lost 1 base and 5 bases, there was a span of 6 bases. CDR3 length: 13 amino acids. As DNA, the CDR3 is TGTGCCAGCAGTTTAGGGTTGCATCAGCCCCAGCATTTT. Translating gives CASSLGLHQPQHF.

This sequence joins TRBV7-2 and TRBJ2-7, with 10 nucleotides matching TRBD2. J gave up 3 bases and V 4 bases, and 6 bases lay outside the gene matches. There are 15 residues in the CDR3. Germline loops: CDR1 SGHTA, CDR2 FQGNSA. This CDR3 is CASSWTASGSYEQYF. Here the CDR3 DNA reads TGTGCCAGCAGCTGGACGGCTAGCGGGAGCTACGAGCAGTACTTC.

Ten or more counts support this clonotype. CDR3 loop: CASRRAPEGTEAFF. The CDR3 DNA follows: TGCGCCAGCAGGCGGGCGCCGGAGGGGACTGAAGCTTTCTTT. The chain is built from TRBV5-1 and TRBJ1-1; possibly TRBD1 for D (5 bases). With 5 bases removed from V and 5 bases from J, the gap between germline ends came to 16 bases. Germline V gene sequence: CDR1 SGHRS, CDR2 YFSETQ. CDR3 length: 14 residues. The complete variable domain, with remaining parts taken from reference TRBV5-1 and TRBJ1-1, reads KAGVTQTPRYLIKTRGQQVTLSCSPISGHRSVSWYQQTPGQGLQFLFEYFSETQRNKGNFPGRFSGRQFSNSRSEMNVSTLELGDSALYLCASRRAPEGTEAFFGQGTRLTVV.

Ten or more counts support this clonotype. The chain joins TRBV29-1 to TRBJ1-1; D is uncertain. The CDR3 is 13 residues long. V was trimmed by 7 bases and J by 0 bases, leaving 12 bases between them. Looked up from germline, CDR1 is SQVTM and CDR2 is ANQGSEA. In DNA form, the CDR3 reads TGCAGCGCCACCGTAGCAGTGAACACTGAAGCTTTCTTT. Its protein product is CSATVAVNTEAFF.

This clonotype turned up a few times. The rearrangement links TRBV9 to TRBJ2-7; no reliable D call. V lost 4 bases to trimming and J lost 2 bases, with 16 bases between them. From germline, CDR1 is SGDLS and CDR2 YYNGEE. The CDR3 sequence is 15 residues long. Written as DNA, the CDR3 is TGTGCCAGCAGCCCGCAGGCAAGGGTGACCTACGAGCAGTACTTC. Translated, it gives CASSPQARVTYEQYF.

There are many counts of this clonotype. The chain combines TRBV27 with TRBJ2-2; D unclear. The CDR3 is 15 residues long. The germline gives CDR1 MNHEY, CDR2 SMNVEV (reference sequence). V lost 8 bases, J lost 0 bases, and 13 bases lay in between. CDR3 nucleotides: TGTGCCAGCTGGGAACATAATTCGAACACCGGGGAGCTGTTTTTT. As protein: CASWEHNSNTGELFF.

This chain connects TRBV28 to TRBJ1-2; no clear D. The CDR3 covers 11 residues. CDR1 is MDHEN, CDR2 SYDVKM, per germline. Trimming stripped 8 bases from V and 4 bases from J, with 8 bases between. The CDR3 DNA reads as TGTGCCAGCGTCGGAGGCTATGGCTACACCTTC. Residues: CASVGGYGYTF.

This clonotype appeared a few times. The chain has TRBV4-3 and TRBJ2-1, with D possibly matching TRBD2 (6 bases). The germline CDR1 and CDR2 sequences are LGHNA and YSLEER. The CDR3 sequence is 17 residues long. V was shortened by 4 bases and J by 4 bases, with 20 bases between the two germline ends. This CDR3 is CASSLQLSGVAYNEQFF. The DNA for the CDR3 is TGCGCCAGCAGCCTCCAGCTTAGCGGAGTTGCGTACAATGAGCAGTTCTTC.

This clonotype has a count of ten or more. The chain's CDR3 is CASSFYTENTEAFF. The CDR3, as DNA: TGTGCCAGCAGTTTTTACACAGAGAACACTGAAGCTTTCTTT. The V call is TRBV28, the J call TRBJ1-1; D is unclear. The CDR3 spans 14 residues. V lost 3 bases, J lost 1 base, and 9 bases lay in between. Germline V gene data show CDR1 as MDHEN and CDR2 as SYDVKM.

The table lists this clonotype with many counts. The chain has TRBV4-3 and TRBJ2-3, with 8 bases fitting TRBD2. In germline, CDR1 is LGHNA, CDR2 YSLEER. This CDR3 contains 17 residues. Trimming at V came to 0 bases and at J to 4 bases, leaving 9 bases not matched to a gene. In DNA form, the CDR3 reads TGCGCCAGCAGCCAAGATCGGCGAGCGGGGGTTGCAGATACGCAGTATTTT. As protein: CASSQDRRAGVADTQYF.

This clonotype has a handful of counts. The gene calls are TRBV5-1 and TRBJ2-3; no clear D. The V and J ends lost 4 bases and 5 bases respectively, with 11 bases between them. CDR3 length: 13 amino acids. Germline V lookup: CDR1 SGHRS, CDR2 YFSETQ. The DNA of the CDR3 is TGCGCCAGCAGCCGCGAGGCAGGAGATACGCAGTATTTT. Its protein is CASSREAGDTQYF.

The rearrangement joins TRBV7-8 to TRBJ2-5, with 10 nucleotides matching TRBD1. Trimming removed 5 bases from V and 6 bases from J; junction bases left unmatched: 12. The germline gives CDR1 SGHVS, CDR2 FQNEAQ. This CDR3 is built from 16 residues. The CDR3 sequence is CASSLPGTGEEKTQYF. The CDR3 nucleotides are TGTGCCAGCAGCCTTCCCGGGACAGGGGAGGAAAAGACCCAGTACTTC.

This clonotype was observed many times. CDR3 residues: CASSLQSTDTQYF. The CDR3 DNA follows: TGTGCCAGCAGCTTACAGTCGACAGATACGCAGTATTTT. V usage is TRBV5-6 and J usage is TRBJ2-3; D call uncertain. Germline loops: CDR1 SGHDT, CDR2 YYEEEE. The V and J ends lost 2 bases and 3 bases respectively, with 7 bases between them. The CDR3 consists of 13 residues.

This clonotype was seen ten or more times. This chain uses TRBV7-8 with TRBJ1-2; maybe TRBD1 (5 bases). Germline V CDR1 and CDR2: SGHVS, FQNEAQ. V lost 0 bases and J 6 bases, leaving 14 bases between the germline ends. The CDR3 has 15 amino acids. The CDR3 region is CASSLAGRVENGYTF. As DNA, the CDR3 is TGTGCCAGCAGCTTAGCTGGCAGGGTTGAAAATGGCTACACCTTC.

A few counts support this clonotype. V gene TRBV29-1 combines with J gene TRBJ2-7, with D tentatively TRBD1 (6 bases). CDR1 SQVTM and CDR2 ANQGSEA come from the germline V gene. The CDR3 runs 13 residues. Trimming took off 7 bases at V and 3 bases at J, with 16 bases between the two ends. The CDR3 region has the DNA TGCAGCGCGTTGCAGGGGCAATTCTACGAGCAGTACTTC. Its translation: CSALQGQFYEQYF.

This rearrangement joins TRBV9 to TRBJ2-7; TRBD2 might be the D (5 bases). Trimming left V 3 bases short and J 5 bases short, with 12 bases between. CDR3 length equals 13 residues. In germline, CDR1 is SGDLS, CDR2 YYNGEE. CDR3 sequence reads: CASSGSGKDEQYF. The CDR3 DNA is TGTGCCAGCAGCGGATCCGGGAAGGACGAGCAGTACTTC. Complete variable domain (other parts from reference TRBV9 and TRBJ2-7): DSGVTQTPKHLITATGQRVTLRCSPRSGDLSVYWYQQSLDQGLQFLIQYYNGEERAKGNILERFSAQQFPDLHSELNLSSLELGDSALYFCASSGSGKDEQYFGPGTRLTVT.